This paragraph reports one T cell receptor beta chain. Its target is not known. This record comes from a study of T-cell reconstitution after alpha-beta-depleted transplantation in children. Broader study findings: Among T cells one year after transplant, newly produced cells accounted for most counts and diversity. Diversity of TCRbeta at day 60 was high in some patients, arising from surviving recipient T cells and thymic progenitors. About two months after transplant, alpha-beta T cells reportedly came from several hundred expanded graft clones.

A library of TCRbeta sequences, prepared with unique molecular identifiers, was generated. MiXCR, applied by TCRdb to the PCR reads, yields one record per CDR3 protein. Of fewer than 1 million distinct CDR3 sequences in the sample, less than 20% were seen once. The CDR3 sequence is 13 residues long. CDR1 and CDR2 (germline): LNHDA, SQIVND (reference sequence). Trimming took off 7 bases at V and 0 bases at J, with 7 bases between the two ends. The specimen was PBMCs, mostly from graft donor cells, collected 360 days after TCRalphabeta/CD19-depleted stem cell transplant. The receptor's source is a male patient younger than 18 who had a stem cell transplant for acute lymphoblastic leukemia, so the T cells may come from the graft donor. This chain uses TRBV19 with TRBJ2-1, with D maybe TRBD2 (5 bases). The CDR3: CASTGISYNEQFF. In DNA form, the CDR3 reads TGTGCCAGTACCGGGATCTCCTACAATGAGCAGTTCTTC.